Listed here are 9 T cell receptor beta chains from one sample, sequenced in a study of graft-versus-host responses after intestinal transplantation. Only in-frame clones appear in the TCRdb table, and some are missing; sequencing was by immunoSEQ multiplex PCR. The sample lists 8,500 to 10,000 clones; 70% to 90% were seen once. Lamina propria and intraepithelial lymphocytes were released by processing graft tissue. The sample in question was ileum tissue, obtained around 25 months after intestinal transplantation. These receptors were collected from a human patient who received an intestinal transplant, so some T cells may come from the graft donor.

Here the CDR3 DNA reads TGCGCCAGCAGCTTGGTGGCGGGAGGGTCTTACGAGCAGTACTTC. Its protein is CASSLVAGGSYEQYF. This chain uses TRBV5-1 with TRBJ2-7, with 9 bases identical to TRBD2. V was pared by 0 bases and J by 4 bases, with 5 bases of the junction left unmatched. Per germline, CDR1 SGHRS and CDR2 YFSETQ. The CDR3 spans 15 residues.

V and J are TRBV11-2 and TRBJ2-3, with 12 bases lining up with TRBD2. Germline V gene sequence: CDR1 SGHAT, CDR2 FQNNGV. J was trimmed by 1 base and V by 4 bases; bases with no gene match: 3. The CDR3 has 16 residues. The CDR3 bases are TGTGCCAGCAGCTCCAGACTAGCGGGAGGCACAGATACGCAGTATTTT. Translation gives CASSSRLAGGTDTQYF.

CDR3 sequence (DNA): TGTGCCAGCATGACCTATGTGGGTCGAGATTCCAATGAGCAGTTCTTC. It is translated as CASMTYVGRDSNEQFF. The rearrangement links TRBV7-6 to TRBJ2-1, with D hard to call. Looked up from germline, CDR1 is SGHVS and CDR2 is FNYEAQ. V was cut by 7 bases and J by 6 bases, with 22 bases left in between. The CDR3 spans 16 residues.

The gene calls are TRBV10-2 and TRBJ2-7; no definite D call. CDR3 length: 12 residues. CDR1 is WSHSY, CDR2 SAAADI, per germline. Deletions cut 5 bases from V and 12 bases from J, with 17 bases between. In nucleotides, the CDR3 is TGCGCCAGCAGTTCGTCCGTAGGGATGGGGTACTTC. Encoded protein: CASSSSVGMGYF.

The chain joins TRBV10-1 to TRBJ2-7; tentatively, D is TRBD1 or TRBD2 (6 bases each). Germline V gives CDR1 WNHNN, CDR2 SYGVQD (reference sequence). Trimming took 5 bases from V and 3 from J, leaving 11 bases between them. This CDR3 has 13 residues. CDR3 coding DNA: TGCGCCAGCAGTAAAGGGGGGAACTACGAGCAGTACTTC. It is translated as CASSKGGNYEQYF.

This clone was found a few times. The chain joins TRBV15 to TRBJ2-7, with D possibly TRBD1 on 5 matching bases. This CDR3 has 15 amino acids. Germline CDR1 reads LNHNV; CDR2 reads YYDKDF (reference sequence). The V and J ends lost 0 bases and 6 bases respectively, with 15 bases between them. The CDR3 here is CATSRDQGRVGEQYF. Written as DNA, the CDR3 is TGTGCCACCAGCAGAGATCAGGGTCGGGTCGGCGAGCAGTACTTC. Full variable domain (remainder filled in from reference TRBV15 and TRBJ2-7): DAMVIQNPRYQVTQFGKPVTLSCSQTLNHNVMYWYQQKSSQAPKLLFHYYDKDFNNEADTPDNFQSRRPNTSFCFLDIRSPGLGDTAMYLCATSRDQGRVGEQYFGPGTRLTVT.

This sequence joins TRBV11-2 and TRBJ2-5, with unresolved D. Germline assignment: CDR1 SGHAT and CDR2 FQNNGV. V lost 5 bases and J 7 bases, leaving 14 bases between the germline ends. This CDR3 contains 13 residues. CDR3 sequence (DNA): TGTGCCAGCAGCGGGCCGGGTGAAGGGACCCAGTACTTC. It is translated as CASSGPGEGTQYF.

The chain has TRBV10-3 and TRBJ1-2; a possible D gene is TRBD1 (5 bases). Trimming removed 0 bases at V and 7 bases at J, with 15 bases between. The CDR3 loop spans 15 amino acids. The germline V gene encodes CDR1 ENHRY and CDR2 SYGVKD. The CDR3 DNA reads TGTGCCATCAGTGAGTCGAAGGCAGGGCGGACTGGCTACACCTTC. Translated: CAISESKAGRTGYTF.

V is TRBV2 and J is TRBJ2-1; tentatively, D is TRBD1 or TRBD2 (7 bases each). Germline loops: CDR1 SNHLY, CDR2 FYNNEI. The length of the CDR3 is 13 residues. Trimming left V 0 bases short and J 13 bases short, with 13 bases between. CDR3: CASSEAGGGVQFF. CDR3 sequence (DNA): TGTGCCAGCAGTGAAGCGGGAGGGGGCGTTCAGTTCTTC.